This T cell receptor (beta chain) was sequenced during a study of T-cell memory formation after mild COVID-19 (dated by TCRdb to the early 2020s). A note on the overall study: Most TCR sequence clusters were specific to one of the two donors. Longitudinal TCRalpha and TCRbeta repertoire sequencing tracked T-cell clones expanding and contracting after mild COVID-19 in two donors. The cohort was made up of two young adult volunteers, one female and one male, who were previously healthy.

PBMCs were isolated by Ficoll-Paque density gradient centrifugation. Sequencing was performed on an Illumina NovaSeq 6000. TCRalpha and TCRbeta cDNA libraries were constructed by 5'RACE with constant-segment primers, with sample barcodes and unique molecular identifiers being introduced. RNA was extracted from every sample with Trizol reagent. Library amplification was performed in two PCR steps, and a second sample barcode and Illumina TruSeq adapters were introduced in the second step. Sequencing of libraries was performed on an Illumina NovaSeq with 2 x 150 bp paired-end reads. Per the authors' processing: Reads were demultiplexed and collapsed into UMI-guided consensus sequences with migec v1.2.7. Using mixcr v2.1.11, the UMI consensuses were aligned to TRA and TRB V and J templates and assembled into clonotypes. A clonotype was counted as expanded or contracted only when both edgeR and NoisET called the clonotype significant, with the noise models trained on biological replicates. For edgeR calls, the cutoffs were a false discovery rate-adjusted p below 0.01 and a log2 fold-change threshold of 1. As an exploratory analysis of dynamics, max-normalized trajectories of the 1000 most abundant clonotypes were examined with PCA combined with hierarchical clustering. Separately sequenced CD4+ and CD8+ repertoires were used to assign a CD4 or CD8 phenotype to each responding clone. TCRdb applied fastp at Q25 and MiXCR to the public reads, then kept only in-frame beta chains. When rows share a CDR3 protein, they turn into one entry using the most common DNA and genes. TCRdb's processing, not the authors', yielded these V and J calls. The table for this sample lists under 250,000 distinct CDR3 sequences; approximately 15% of them were counted only once. The top ten clonotypes cover 2.1% of the sample.

CDR3 length: 14 amino acids, cysteine to phenylalanine. The CDR3 DNA has 42 bases and is translated from base 1. Looking up the germline V gene yields CDR1 SGHRS and CDR2 YFSETQ. The V end loses 0 bases and the J end loses 6 bases, and a stretch of 12 bases separates them. This clonotype was seen only a few times. Its antigen has not been determined. Per-base qualities were not stored, and no clone one base away is much larger. Study-wide findings and limitations: Only two mild cases were covered in the study, and larger cohorts including severe cases with pre-infection samples were considered necessary. Contracting CD4+ clones appeared mostly in the CM and EM memory subsets, whereas CD8+ clones were enriched in EMRA. Some responding clones were detected in pre-infection memory, suggesting pre-existing cross-reactive memory T cells joined the SARS-CoV-2 response. SARS-CoV-2 specificity of the second-wave clones peaking on day 37 was not confirmed. Balanced CD4/CD8 phenotypes were observed for clones contracting from day 15 to 85, whereas a bias towards CD4+ was observed for a second wave of clones expanding from day 15 to 37.

Material for sequencing was PBMCs or a T cell subset sorted from them (not recorded which). The V gene is TRBV5-1 and the J gene is TRBJ1-2; the D gene lacks a confident call. This TCR derives from an adult woman who had mild COVID-19 (a few samples of this study predate the infection). The sample titles of this study are shuffled in the database, so cell type and time point are left out; the donor was told from shared clones. DNA sequence: TGCGCCAGCAGCTTGGACAGTACGCGCCATGGCTACACCTTC. Translation gives CASSLDSTRHGYTF.